This TCR beta chain is drawn from a study of vaccination and CD4 T cells after COVID-19. To note about this clonotype: What it recognizes is unknown.

The treatment: roughly 10-day PBMC culture with coronavirus spike peptide pools or control peptides (ViraFEST assay). CD4+ T cells that had been cultured provided DNA sequenced with the Oncomine TCR Beta short-read assay. Using its own MiXCR run on the PCR reads, TCRdb lists one record per CDR3 protein. The sample contains over 15,000 distinct CDR3 sequences, 30% to 40% of which appear only once. Trimming stripped 7 bases from V and 2 bases from J, with 14 bases between. This CDR3 contains 14 residues. CDR1 and CDR2 (germline): SNHLY, FYNNEI. Sequencing input: cultured CD4+ T cells from blood. The chain couples TRBV2 to TRBJ2-5; no clear D. This sequence originates from a human donor with COVID-19. The CDR3 DNA sequence: TGTGCCAGCACCCCCGCGAGTAAACAAGAGACCCAGTACTTC. This codes for CASTPASKQETQYF.